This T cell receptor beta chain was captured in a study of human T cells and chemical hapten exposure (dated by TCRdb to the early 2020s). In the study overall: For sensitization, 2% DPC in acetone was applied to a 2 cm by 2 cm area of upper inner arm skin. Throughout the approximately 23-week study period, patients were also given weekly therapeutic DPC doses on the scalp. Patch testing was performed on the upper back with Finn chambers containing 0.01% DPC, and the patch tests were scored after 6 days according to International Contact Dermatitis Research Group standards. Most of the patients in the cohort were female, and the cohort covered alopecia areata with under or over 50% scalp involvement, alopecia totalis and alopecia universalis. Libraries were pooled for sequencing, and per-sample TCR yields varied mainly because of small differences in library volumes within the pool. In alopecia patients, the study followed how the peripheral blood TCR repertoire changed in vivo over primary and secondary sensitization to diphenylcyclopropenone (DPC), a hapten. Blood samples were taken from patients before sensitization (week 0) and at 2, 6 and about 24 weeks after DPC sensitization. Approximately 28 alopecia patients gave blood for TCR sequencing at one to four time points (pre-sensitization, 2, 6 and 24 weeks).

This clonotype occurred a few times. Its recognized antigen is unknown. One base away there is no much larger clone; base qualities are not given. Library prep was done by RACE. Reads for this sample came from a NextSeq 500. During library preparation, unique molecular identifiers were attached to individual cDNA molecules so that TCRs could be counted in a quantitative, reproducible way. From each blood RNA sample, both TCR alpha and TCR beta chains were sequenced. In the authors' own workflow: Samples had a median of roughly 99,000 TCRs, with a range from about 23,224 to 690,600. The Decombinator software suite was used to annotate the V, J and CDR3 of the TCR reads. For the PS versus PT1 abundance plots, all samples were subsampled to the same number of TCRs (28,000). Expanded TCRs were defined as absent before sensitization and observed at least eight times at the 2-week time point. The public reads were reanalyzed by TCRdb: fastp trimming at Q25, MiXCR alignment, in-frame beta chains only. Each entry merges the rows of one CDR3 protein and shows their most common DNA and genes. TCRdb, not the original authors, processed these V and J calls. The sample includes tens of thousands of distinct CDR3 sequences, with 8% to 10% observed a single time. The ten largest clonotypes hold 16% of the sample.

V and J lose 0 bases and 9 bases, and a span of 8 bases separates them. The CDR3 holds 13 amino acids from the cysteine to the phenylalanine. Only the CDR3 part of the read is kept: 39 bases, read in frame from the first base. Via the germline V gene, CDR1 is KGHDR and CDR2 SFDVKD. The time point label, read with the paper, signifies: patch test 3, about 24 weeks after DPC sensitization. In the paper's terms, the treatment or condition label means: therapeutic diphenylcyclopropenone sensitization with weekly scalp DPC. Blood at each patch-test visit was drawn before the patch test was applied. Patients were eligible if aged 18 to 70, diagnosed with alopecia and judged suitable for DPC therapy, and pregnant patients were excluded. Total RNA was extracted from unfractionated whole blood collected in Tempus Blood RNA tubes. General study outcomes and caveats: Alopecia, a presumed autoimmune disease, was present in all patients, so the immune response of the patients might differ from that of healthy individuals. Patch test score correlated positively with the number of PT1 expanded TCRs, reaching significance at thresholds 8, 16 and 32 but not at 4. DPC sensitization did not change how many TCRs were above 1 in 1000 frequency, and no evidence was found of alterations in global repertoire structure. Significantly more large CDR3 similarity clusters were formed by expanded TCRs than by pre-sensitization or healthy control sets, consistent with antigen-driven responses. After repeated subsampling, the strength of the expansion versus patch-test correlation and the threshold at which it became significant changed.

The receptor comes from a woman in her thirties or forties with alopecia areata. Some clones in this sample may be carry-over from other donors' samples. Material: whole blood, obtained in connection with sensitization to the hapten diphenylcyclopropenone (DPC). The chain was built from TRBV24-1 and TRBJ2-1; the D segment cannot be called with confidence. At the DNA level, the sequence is TGTGCCACCAGTGATTTGGGCACCAGTGAGCAGTTCTTC. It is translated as CATSDLGTSEQFF.